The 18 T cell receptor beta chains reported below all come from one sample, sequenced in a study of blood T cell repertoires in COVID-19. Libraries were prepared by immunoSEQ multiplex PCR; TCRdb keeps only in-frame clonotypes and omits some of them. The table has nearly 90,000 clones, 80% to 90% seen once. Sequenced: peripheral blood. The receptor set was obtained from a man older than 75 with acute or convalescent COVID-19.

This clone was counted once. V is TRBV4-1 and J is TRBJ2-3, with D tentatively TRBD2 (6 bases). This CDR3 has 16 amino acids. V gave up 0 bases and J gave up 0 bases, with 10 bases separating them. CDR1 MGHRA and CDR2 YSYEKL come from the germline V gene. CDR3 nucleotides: TGCGCCAGCAGCCAAGAGCGGGAACTTAGCACAGATACGCAGTATTTT. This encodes CASSQERELSTDTQYF.

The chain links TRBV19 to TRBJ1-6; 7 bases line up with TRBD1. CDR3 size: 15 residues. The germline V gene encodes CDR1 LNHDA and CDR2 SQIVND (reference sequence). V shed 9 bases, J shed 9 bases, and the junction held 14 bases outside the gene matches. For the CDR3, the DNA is TGTGCCAGCTCTCCCTCGGGACAGCAGTTTTCACCCCTCCACTTT. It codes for CASSPSGQQFSPLHF. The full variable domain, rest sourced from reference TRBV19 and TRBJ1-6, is DGGITQSPKYLFRKEGQNVTLSCEQNLNHDAMYWYRQDPGQGLRLIYYSQIVNDFQKGDIAEGYSVSREKKESFPLTVTSAQKNPTAFYLCASSPSGQQFSPLHFGNGTRLTVT.

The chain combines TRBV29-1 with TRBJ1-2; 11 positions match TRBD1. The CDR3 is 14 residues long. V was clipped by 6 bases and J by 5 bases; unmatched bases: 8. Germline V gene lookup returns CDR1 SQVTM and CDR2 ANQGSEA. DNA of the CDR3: TGCAGCGTATCTGGGACAGGGGGTTCTTATGGCTACACCTTC. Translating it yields CSVSGTGGSYGYTF.

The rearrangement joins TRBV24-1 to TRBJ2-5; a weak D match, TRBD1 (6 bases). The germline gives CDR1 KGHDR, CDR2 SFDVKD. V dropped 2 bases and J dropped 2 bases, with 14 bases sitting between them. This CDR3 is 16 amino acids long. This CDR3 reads CATSDSGTSDQETQYF. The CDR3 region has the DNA TGTGCCACCAGTGATTCGGGGACATCTGATCAAGAGACCCAGTACTTC.

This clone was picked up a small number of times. This chain's CDR3 is CASSPDLGPTMESLRAFF. In nucleotides, the CDR3 is TGTGCCAGCAGCCCCGACCTGGGCCCGACAATGGAATCCCTCAGGGCTTTCTTT. The V and J genes are TRBV3-1 (or the pseudogene TRBV3-2) and TRBJ1-1; unclear D gene. The CDR3 length is 18 residues. The V and J ends lost 4 bases and 11 bases respectively, with 32 bases between them. The germline V gene has CDR1 LGHDT and CDR2 YNNKEL (reference sequence).

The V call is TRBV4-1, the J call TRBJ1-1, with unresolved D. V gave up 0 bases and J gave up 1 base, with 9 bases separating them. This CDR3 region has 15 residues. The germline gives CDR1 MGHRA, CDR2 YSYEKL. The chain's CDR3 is CASSQEPHTNTEAFF. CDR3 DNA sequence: TGCGCCAGCAGCCAAGAGCCGCACACGAACACTGAAGCTTTCTTT.

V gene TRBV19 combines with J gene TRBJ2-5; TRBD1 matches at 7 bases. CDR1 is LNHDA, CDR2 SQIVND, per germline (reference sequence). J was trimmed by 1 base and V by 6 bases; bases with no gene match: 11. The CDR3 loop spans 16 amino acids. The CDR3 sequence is CASRPAGTASQETQYF. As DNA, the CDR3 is TGTGCCAGTAGACCCGCCGGGACAGCTAGCCAAGAGACCCAGTACTTC.

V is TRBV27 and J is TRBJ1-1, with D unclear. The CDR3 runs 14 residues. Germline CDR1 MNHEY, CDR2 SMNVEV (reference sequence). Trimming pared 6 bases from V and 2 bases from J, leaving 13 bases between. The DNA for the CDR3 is TGTGCCAGCAGCTTTGGAGTTTTCAACACTGAAGCTTTCTTT. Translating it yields CASSFGVFNTEAFF.

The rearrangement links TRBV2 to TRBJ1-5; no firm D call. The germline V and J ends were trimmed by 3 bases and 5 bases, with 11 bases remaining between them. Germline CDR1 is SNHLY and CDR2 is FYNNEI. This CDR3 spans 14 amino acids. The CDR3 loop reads CASSDGRSDQPQHF. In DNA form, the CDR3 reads TGTGCCAGCAGTGACGGCAGGTCGGATCAGCCCCAGCATTTT.

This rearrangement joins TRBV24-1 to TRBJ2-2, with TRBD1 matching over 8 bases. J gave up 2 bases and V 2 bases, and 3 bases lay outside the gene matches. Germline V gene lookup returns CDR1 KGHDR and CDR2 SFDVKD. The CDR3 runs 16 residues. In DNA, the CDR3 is TGTGCCACCAGTGATTCCGGACAGGGTAACACCGGGGAGCTGTTTTTT. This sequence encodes CATSDSGQGNTGELFF.

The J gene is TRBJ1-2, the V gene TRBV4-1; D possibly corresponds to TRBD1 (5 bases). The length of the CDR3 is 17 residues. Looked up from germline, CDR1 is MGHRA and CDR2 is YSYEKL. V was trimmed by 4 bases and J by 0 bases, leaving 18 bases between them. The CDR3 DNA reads TGCGCCAGCAGCCGAGACGGGCAGGGCCCTGCTAACTATGGCTACACCTTC. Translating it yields CASSRDGQGPANYGYTF.

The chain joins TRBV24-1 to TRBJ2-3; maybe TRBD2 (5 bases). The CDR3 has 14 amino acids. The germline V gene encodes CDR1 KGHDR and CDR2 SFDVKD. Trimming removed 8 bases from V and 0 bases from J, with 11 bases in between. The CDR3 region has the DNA TGTGCCACCATGCAGCGGTCCAGCACAGATACGCAGTATTTT. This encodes CATMQRSSTDTQYF.

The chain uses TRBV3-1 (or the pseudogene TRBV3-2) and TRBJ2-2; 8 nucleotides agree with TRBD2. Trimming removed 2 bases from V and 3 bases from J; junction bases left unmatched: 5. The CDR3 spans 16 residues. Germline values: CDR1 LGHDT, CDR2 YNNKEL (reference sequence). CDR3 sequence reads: CASSQQRAGDTGELFF. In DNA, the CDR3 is TGTGCCAGCAGCCAACAGCGAGCGGGGGACACCGGGGAGCTGTTTTTT.

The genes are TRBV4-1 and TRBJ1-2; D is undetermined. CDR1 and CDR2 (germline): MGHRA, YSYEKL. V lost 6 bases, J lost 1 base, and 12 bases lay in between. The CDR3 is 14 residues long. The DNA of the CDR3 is TGCGCCAGCAGTCAGCGGACGGATAACTATGGCTACACCTTC. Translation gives CASSQRTDNYGYTF.

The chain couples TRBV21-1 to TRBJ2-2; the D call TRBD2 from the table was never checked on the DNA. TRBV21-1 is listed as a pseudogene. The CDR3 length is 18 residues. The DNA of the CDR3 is TGTGCCAGCAGCAAAGGGTTAGCGGGGGGTCAGTGCGCCGGGGAGCTGTTTTTT. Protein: CASSKGLAGGQCAGELFF.

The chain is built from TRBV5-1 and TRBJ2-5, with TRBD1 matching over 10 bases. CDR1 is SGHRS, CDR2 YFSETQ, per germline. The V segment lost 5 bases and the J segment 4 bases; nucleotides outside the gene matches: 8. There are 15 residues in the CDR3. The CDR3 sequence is CASSSRTGGLETQYF. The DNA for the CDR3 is TGCGCCAGCAGTTCCCGGACAGGGGGGTTAGAGACCCAGTACTTC.

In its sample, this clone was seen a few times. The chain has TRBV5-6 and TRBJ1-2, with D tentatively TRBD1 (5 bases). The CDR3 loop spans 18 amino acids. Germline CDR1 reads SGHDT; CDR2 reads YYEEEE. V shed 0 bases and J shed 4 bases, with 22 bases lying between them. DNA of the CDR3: TGTGCCAGCAGCTTGGGGACCGCAAAGTCCGGGGGGTCCTATGGCTACACCTTC. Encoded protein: CASSLGTAKSGGSYGYTF.

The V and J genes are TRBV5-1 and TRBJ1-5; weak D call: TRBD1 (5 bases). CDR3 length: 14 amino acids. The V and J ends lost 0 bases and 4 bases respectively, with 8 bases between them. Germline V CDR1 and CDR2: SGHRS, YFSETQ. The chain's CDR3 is CASSLDGGNQPQHF. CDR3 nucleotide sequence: TGCGCCAGCAGCTTGGACGGGGGAAATCAGCCCCAGCATTTT. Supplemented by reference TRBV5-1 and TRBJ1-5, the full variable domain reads KAGVTQTPRYLIKTRGQQVTLSCSPISGHRSVSWYQQTPGQGLQFLFEYFSETQRNKGNFPGRFSGRQFSNSRSEMNVSTLELGDSALYLCASSLDGGNQPQHFGDGTRLSIL.